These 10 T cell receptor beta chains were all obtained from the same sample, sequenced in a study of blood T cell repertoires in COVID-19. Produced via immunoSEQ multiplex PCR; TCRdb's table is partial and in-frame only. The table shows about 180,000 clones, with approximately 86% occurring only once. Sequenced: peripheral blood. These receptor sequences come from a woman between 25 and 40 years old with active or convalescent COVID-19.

In DNA, the CDR3 is TGTGCCAGCAGTAACCCGGGACAGGGGGCAGATGGCTACACCTTC. Protein product: CASSNPGQGADGYTF. The gene calls are TRBV27 and TRBJ1-2; 12 nucleotides align to TRBD1. The germline gives CDR1 MNHEY, CDR2 SMNVEV (reference sequence). J lost 6 bases, V lost 5 bases, and 7 bases had no gene match. This CDR3 comprises 15 residues.

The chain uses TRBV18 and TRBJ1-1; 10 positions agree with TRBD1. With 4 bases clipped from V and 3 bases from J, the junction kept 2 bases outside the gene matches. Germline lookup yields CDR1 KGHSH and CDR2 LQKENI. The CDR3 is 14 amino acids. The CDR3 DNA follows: TGTGCCAGCTCACTCGGGACAGGGGACACTGAAGCTTTCTTT. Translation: CASSLGTGDTEAFF.

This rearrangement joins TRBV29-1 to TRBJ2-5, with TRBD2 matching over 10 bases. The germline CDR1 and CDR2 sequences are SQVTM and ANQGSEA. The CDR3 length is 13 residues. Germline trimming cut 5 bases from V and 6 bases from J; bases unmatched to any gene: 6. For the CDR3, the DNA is TGCAGCGTTCATACTAGCGGGGCCAAGACCCAGTACTTC. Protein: CSVHTSGAKTQYF.

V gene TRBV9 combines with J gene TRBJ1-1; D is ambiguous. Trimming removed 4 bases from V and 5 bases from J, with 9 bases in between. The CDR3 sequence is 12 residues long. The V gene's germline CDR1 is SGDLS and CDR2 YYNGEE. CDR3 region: CASSLSGTEAFF. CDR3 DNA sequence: TGTGCCAGCAGCCTCTCGGGGACTGAAGCTTTCTTT. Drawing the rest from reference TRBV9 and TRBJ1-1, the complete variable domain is DSGVTQTPKHLITATGQRVTLRCSPRSGDLSVYWYQQSLDQGLQFLIQYYNGEERAKGNILERFSAQQFPDLHSELNLSSLELGDSALYFCASSLSGTEAFFGQGTRLTVV.

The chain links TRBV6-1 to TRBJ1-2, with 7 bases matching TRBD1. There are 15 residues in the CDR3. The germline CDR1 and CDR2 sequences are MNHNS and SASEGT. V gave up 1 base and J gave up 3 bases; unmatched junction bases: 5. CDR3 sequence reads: CASSEGRQGYYGYTF. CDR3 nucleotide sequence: TGTGCCAGCAGTGAAGGTCGACAGGGTTACTATGGCTACACCTTC.

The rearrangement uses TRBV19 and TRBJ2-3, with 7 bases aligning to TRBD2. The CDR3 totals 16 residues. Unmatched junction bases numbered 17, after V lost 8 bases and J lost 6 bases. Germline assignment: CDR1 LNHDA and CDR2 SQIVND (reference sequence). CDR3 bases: TGTGCCAGTCGGGGGTACTGGAGCGGGGTGGTGGATACGCAGTATTTT. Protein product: CASRGYWSGVVDTQYF.

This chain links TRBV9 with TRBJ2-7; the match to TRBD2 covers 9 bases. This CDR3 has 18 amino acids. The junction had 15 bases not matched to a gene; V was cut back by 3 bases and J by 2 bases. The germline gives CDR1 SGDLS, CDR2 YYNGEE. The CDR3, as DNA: TGTGCCAGCAGCGAGGGGGGACTAGCTACACCTTTCACCTACGAGCAGTACTTC. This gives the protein CASSEGGLATPFTYEQYF.

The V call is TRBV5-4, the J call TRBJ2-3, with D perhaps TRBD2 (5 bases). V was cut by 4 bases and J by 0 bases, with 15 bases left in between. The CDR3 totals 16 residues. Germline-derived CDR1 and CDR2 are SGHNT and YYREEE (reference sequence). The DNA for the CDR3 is TGTGCCAGCAGCACCCCACCAGGAGGAAGCACAGATACGCAGTATTTT. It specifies CASSTPPGGSTDTQYF.

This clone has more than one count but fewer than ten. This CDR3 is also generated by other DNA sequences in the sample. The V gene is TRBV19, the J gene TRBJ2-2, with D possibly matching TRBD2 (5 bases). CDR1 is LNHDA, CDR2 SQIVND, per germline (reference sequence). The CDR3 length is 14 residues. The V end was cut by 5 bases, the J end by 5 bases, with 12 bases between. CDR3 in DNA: TGTGCCAGTAGTCCTCTGGCGGGTACCGGGGAGCTGTTTTTT. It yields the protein CASSPLAGTGELFF.

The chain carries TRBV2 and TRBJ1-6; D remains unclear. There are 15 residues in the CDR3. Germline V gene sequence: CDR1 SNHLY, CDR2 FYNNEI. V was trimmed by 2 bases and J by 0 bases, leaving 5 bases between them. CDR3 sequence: CASSETSSYNSPLHF. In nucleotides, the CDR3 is TGTGCCAGCAGTGAAACGAGCTCCTATAATTCACCCCTCCACTTT. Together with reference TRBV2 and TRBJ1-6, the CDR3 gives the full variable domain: EPEVTQTPSHQVTQMGQEVILRCVPISNHLYFYWYRQILGQKVEFLVSFYNNEISEKSEIFDDQFSVERPDGSNFTLKIRSTKLEDSAMYFCASSETSSYNSPLHFGNGTRLTVT.